This note documents a single T cell receptor (beta chain) sequence. Per the original methods: Estimation of nucleated cell counts relied on the amplification of reference gene primers. Clones were sequenced by immunoSEQ multiplex PCR, and TCRdb holds only the in-frame ones, with some missing. That table gives V, J and clone size, and the DNA gave D and trimming. The sample yields some 39,000 clones, 76% seen once. This entry comes from a study of blood T cell repertoires in COVID-19. The overall study: There were acute and convalescent COVID-19 samples, and they came from the United States, Italy and Spain. In each case, the material was cDNA or gDNA derived from T cells, B-cell-depleted T cells, or PBMCs.

Germline lookup yields CDR1 SGHRS and CDR2 YFSETQ. V shed 0 bases and J shed 7 bases, with 11 bases lying between them. The CDR3 is made up of 15 amino acids. This chain uses TRBV5-1 with TRBJ1-6, with D possibly being TRBD1 (6 bases). Sequenced sample: peripheral blood. This sequence was found in a man aged 80 or over with acute or convalescent COVID-19. The CDR3 here is CASSLAGQGNSPLHF. The DNA of the CDR3 is TGCGCCAGCAGCTTGGCCGGGCAGGGGAATTCACCCCTCCACTTT.